A single sample gave rise to the 28 T cell receptor beta chains below, sequenced in a study of CD4 T cells in relation to SARS-CoV-2 and coronaviruses. CD4+ T cells from unexposed donors were obtained before the COVID-19 pandemic (2011-2018). The table came from immunoSEQ multiplex PCR; TCRdb's copy has only in-frame clones and leaves some out. The table includes some 65,000 clones, 80% to 90% detected once. Sequenced: memory CD4+ T cells from PBMCs. The receptors here all came from a human donor in good health.

The chain carries TRBV6-6 and TRBJ2-1, with D hard to call. This CDR3 region has 13 residues. Germline CDR1 MNHNY, CDR2 SVGAGI (reference sequence). Trimming stripped 5 bases from V and 2 bases from J, with 7 bases between. CDR3 loop: CASSNDPYNEQFF. CDR3 bases: TGTGCCAGCAGTAACGACCCCTACAATGAGCAGTTCTTC.

This chain uses TRBV20-1 with TRBJ1-2, with D maybe TRBD1 (6 bases). Germline CDR1 is DFQATT and CDR2 is SNEGSKA (reference sequence). The CDR3 is 11 residues long. CDR3 sequence: CSPGANYGYTF. CDR3 DNA: TGCAGCCCGGGGGCCAACTATGGCTACACCTTC.

This chain joins TRBV24-1 and TRBJ1-3; D is unclear. The germline V gene encodes CDR1 KGHDR and CDR2 SFDVKD. The V end lost 4 bases, the J end lost 0 bases, and 9 bases lay between the germline ends. The CDR3 length is 15 residues. Written as DNA, the CDR3 is TGTGCCACCAGTGACCCAAGGAGCTCTGGAAACACCATATATTTT. Its translation is CATSDPRSSGNTIYF.

This clone has a single count. Other DNA sequences within the sample encode an identical CDR3. The J gene is TRBJ2-7, the V gene TRBV18, with unresolved D. The V and J ends lost 0 bases and 3 bases respectively, with 6 bases between them. Germline values: CDR1 KGHSH, CDR2 LQKENI. The CDR3 extends over 13 amino acids. CDR3 sequence: CASSPPSSYEQYF. The CDR3 nucleotides are TGTGCCAGCTCACCACCGTCCAGCTACGAGCAGTACTTC.

This clone was counted a few times. The gene calls are TRBV10-3 and TRBJ1-3; no reliable D call. Germline V gene data show CDR1 as ENHRY and CDR2 as SYGVKD. V was clipped by 7 bases and J by 1 base, with 11 bases between them. This CDR3 region has 14 residues. The CDR3 spells CAITPDNSGNTIYF. CDR3 nucleotide sequence: TGTGCCATCACCCCAGACAATTCTGGAAACACCATATATTTT.

V and J are TRBV7-6 and TRBJ2-2; 7 bases map to TRBD1. The V and J ends lost 5 bases and 1 base, in that order; junction bases with no gene match: 7. Germline assignment: CDR1 SGHVS and CDR2 FNYEAQ. The CDR3 covers 16 residues. The CDR3 region has the DNA TGTGCCAGCAGCCCCAGGACAGGCGGGAACACCGGGGAGCTGTTTTTT. Encoded protein: CASSPRTGGNTGELFF.

A few counts support this clone. The genes are TRBV19 and TRBJ1-1, with D perhaps matching TRBD1 (5 bases). Germline CDR1 LNHDA, CDR2 SQIVND (reference sequence). V was cut by 8 bases and J by 8 bases, with 12 bases left in between. The CDR3 sequence is 11 residues long. The CDR3 DNA reads TGTGCCAGTGGGGGGAGGGGCGAAGCTTTCTTT. As protein: CASGGRGEAFF. The full variable domain, completed using reference TRBV19 and TRBJ1-1, is DGGITQSPKYLFRKEGQNVTLSCEQNLNHDAMYWYRQDPGQGLRLIYYSQIVNDFQKGDIAEGYSVSREKKESFPLTVTSAQKNPTAFYLCASGGRGEAFFGQGTRLTVV.

This chain connects TRBV7-3 to TRBJ1-2; 9 bases are a match to TRBD1. Germline trimming cut 6 bases from V and 6 bases from J; bases unmatched to any gene: 5. The CDR3 has 13 amino acids. Germline V CDR1 and CDR2: SGHTA, FQGTGA. The CDR3 DNA reads as TGTGCCAGCAGGCTTGGGACAGGGAATGGCTACACCTTC. It yields the protein CASRLGTGNGYTF.

This clone was seen a few times. CDR3 amino acids: CASREGESYNEQFF. In DNA form, the CDR3 reads TGCGCCAGCAGGGAGGGTGAGTCCTACAATGAGCAGTTCTTC. The rearrangement uses TRBV5-1 and TRBJ2-1, with D perhaps TRBD2 (6 bases). Trimming stripped 5 bases from V and 1 base from J, with 10 bases between. CDR1 and CDR2 from the germline V gene are SGHRS and YFSETQ. This CDR3 contains 14 residues.

This clone came up a few times. The rearrangement joins TRBV7-9 to TRBJ2-1; 8 bases match TRBD2. J was trimmed by 4 bases and V by 3 bases; bases with no gene match: 11. This CDR3 is 17 amino acids long. The germline CDR1 and CDR2 sequences are SEHNR and FQNEAQ (reference sequence). The CDR3, as DNA: TGTGCCAGCAGCTTCCCCAGAAGACTAGCGATTTACAATGAGCAGTTCTTC. It yields the protein CASSFPRRLAIYNEQFF.

The genes are TRBV28 and TRBJ1-4; D not certain. Trimming took 7 bases from V and 8 from J, leaving 11 bases between them. The CDR3 runs 12 residues. Germline CDR1 is MDHEN and CDR2 is SYDVKM. The CDR3 protein is CASTQEGEKLFF. The CDR3 DNA sequence: TGTGCCAGCACGCAGGAAGGGGAAAAACTGTTTTTT.

The chain links TRBV5-1 to TRBJ1-1; a possible D gene is TRBD1 (5 bases). Trimming pared 0 bases from V and 5 bases from J, leaving 11 bases between. This CDR3 is 14 amino acids long. Germline V gives CDR1 SGHRS, CDR2 YFSETQ. The DNA for the CDR3 is TGCGCCAGCAGCTTGGTGGGGGTGGGGACTGAAGCTTTCTTT. Protein: CASSLVGVGTEAFF.

The CDR3, as DNA: TGTGCCAGCAGCGTAGATTTTAGGTCGGGAAATGAAAAACTGTTTTTT. Amino acids: CASSVDFRSGNEKLFF. This chain joins TRBV9 and TRBJ1-4; D unclear. This CDR3 is built from 16 residues. V dropped 0 bases and J dropped 5 bases, with 14 bases sitting between them. Germline CDR1 and CDR2: SGDLS and YYNGEE.

This chain joins TRBV7-3 and TRBJ1-6, with no clear D. CDR1 SGHTA and CDR2 FQGTGA come from the germline V gene. Trimming left V 4 bases short and J 10 bases short, with 17 bases between. CDR3 length: 15 residues. The CDR3 spells CASSSTGLSGSPLHF. CDR3 DNA sequence: TGTGCCAGCAGCTCCACGGGGTTGTCGGGATCACCCCTCCACTTT. The whole variable domain, remainder taken from reference TRBV7-3 and TRBJ1-6, is GAGVSQTPSNKVTEKGKYVELRCDPISGHTALYWYRQSLGQGPEFLIYFQGTGAADDSGLPNDRFFAVRPEGSVSTLKIQRTERGDSAVYLCASSSTGLSGSPLHFGNGTRLTVT.

The chain combines TRBV7-9 with TRBJ1-5, with D uncertain. V lost 1 base and J 4 bases, leaving 5 bases between the germline ends. The CDR3 contains 13 residues. Germline V gene sequence: CDR1 SEHNR, CDR2 FQNEAQ (reference sequence). This chain's CDR3 is CASSLVGNQPQHF. The CDR3 nucleotides are TGTGCCAGCAGCTTAGTCGGGAATCAGCCCCAGCATTTT.

The chain recombines TRBV5-1 with TRBJ2-1; 10 positions agree with TRBD2. With 1 base clipped from V and 7 bases from J, the junction kept 2 bases outside the gene matches. The length of the CDR3 is 14 residues. The germline V gene has CDR1 SGHRS and CDR2 YFSETQ. In DNA, the CDR3 is TGCGCCAGCAGCTTGAGTAGCGGGAGGAATGAGCAGTTCTTC. This sequence encodes CASSLSSGRNEQFF. The variable domain in full, completed from reference TRBV5-1 and TRBJ2-1, reads KAGVTQTPRYLIKTRGQQVTLSCSPISGHRSVSWYQQTPGQGLQFLFEYFSETQRNKGNFPGRFSGRQFSNSRSEMNVSTLELGDSALYLCASSLSSGRNEQFFGPGTRLTVL.

This clone was picked up a small number of times. One end of the junction does not line up with germline, which may come from a read error. The rearrangement joins TRBV20-1 to TRBJ1-1, with TRBD1 matching over 8 bases. Looked up from germline, CDR1 is DFQATT and CDR2 is SNEGSKA (reference sequence). CDR3 size: 11 residues. Here the CDR3 reads CSAREDRGPSF. The CDR3 DNA is TGCAGTGCTAGAGAAGACAGGGGCCCTTCTTTT.

The V gene is TRBV7-9, the J gene TRBJ2-3, with TRBD2 identical over 12 bases. Trimming removed 6 bases from V and 4 bases from J; junction bases left unmatched: 8. Germline-derived CDR1 and CDR2 are SEHNR and FQNEAQ (reference sequence). The CDR3 consists of 16 residues. The CDR3 DNA sequence: TGTGCCAGCAGTCCTGCGCGACTAGCGGGGGCAGATACGCAGTATTTT. Translated, it gives CASSPARLAGADTQYF.

This clone came up once. The rearrangement links TRBV28 to TRBJ1-4; the D gene is possibly TRBD1 (5 bases). Germline CDR1 is MDHEN and CDR2 is SYDVKM. Trimming removed 5 bases from V and 4 bases from J, with 11 bases in between. The CDR3 totals 14 residues. CDR3 nucleotide sequence: TGTGCCAGCAGTGGGCGAGGGGTTAATGAAAAACTGTTTTTT. Translated: CASSGRGVNEKLFF.

This clone was detected only once. DNA of the CDR3: TGTGCCAGCGCCACAGGACAAAACACCGGGGAGCTGTTTTTT. Translated: CASATGQNTGELFF. The chain links TRBV18 to TRBJ2-2; possibly TRBD1 for D (5 bases). This CDR3 has 14 amino acids. V was shortened by 8 bases and J by 2 bases, with 12 bases between the two germline ends. Germline V gene data show CDR1 as KGHSH and CDR2 as LQKENI.

The chain links TRBV18 to TRBJ2-7; D possibly corresponds to TRBD1 (5 bases). Trimming took off 3 bases at V and 2 bases at J, with 11 bases between the two ends. There are 14 residues in the CDR3. The germline gives CDR1 KGHSH, CDR2 LQKENI. The CDR3 is CASSPTDRTYEQYF. For the CDR3, the DNA is TGTGCCAGCTCACCCACTGACAGAACCTACGAGCAGTACTTC. Based on the CDR3 plus reference TRBV18 and TRBJ2-7, the full variable domain is NAGVMQNPRHLVRRRGQEARLRCSPMKGHSHVYWYRQLPEEGLKFMVYLQKENIIDESGMPKERFSAEFPKEGPSILRIQQVVRGDSAAYFCASSPTDRTYEQYFGPGTRLTVT.

This chain uses TRBV7-2 with TRBJ1-1; D is perhaps TRBD1 (5 bases). CDR3 length: 14 amino acids. In germline, CDR1 is SGHTA, CDR2 FQGNSA. Trimming removed 5 bases from V and 0 bases from J, with 10 bases in between. CDR3 nucleotide sequence: TGTGCCAGCAGCATTGACAGACTGAACACTGAAGCTTTCTTT. It specifies CASSIDRLNTEAFF.

V usage is TRBV24-1 and J usage is TRBJ2-5; 9 nucleotides align to TRBD2. The V gene's germline CDR1 is KGHDR and CDR2 SFDVKD. With V trimmed by 3 bases and J by 3 bases, 4 bases remained unmatched. CDR3 length equals 15 residues. CDR3 sequence (DNA): TGTGCCACCAGTGATCAACAGCGGGAGGAAGAGACCCAGTACTTC. Protein: CATSDQQREEETQYF.

This clone was seen only once. The chain has TRBV28 and TRBJ1-3; 9 bases map to TRBD1. V lost 6 bases, J lost 7 bases, and 7 bases stayed unmatched. The CDR3 sequence is 14 residues long. In germline, CDR1 is MDHEN, CDR2 SYDVKM. This CDR3 is CASRGQGGENTIYF. The CDR3 DNA is TGTGCCAGCAGGGGACAGGGTGGAGAGAACACCATATATTTT.

The J gene is TRBJ1-1, the V gene TRBV5-4; TRBD1 agrees at 8 bases. The V segment lost 4 bases and the J segment 5 bases; nucleotides outside the gene matches: 7. Germline V gene lookup returns CDR1 SGHNT and CDR2 YYREEE (reference sequence). This CDR3 comprises 14 residues. The DNA for the CDR3 is TGTGCCAGCAGCCGAAAACAGGGGGGGACTGAAGCTTTCTTT. Translating gives CASSRKQGGTEAFF.

Only a few counts were recorded for this clone. The genes are TRBV7-9 and TRBJ2-7; weak D call: TRBD1 (6 bases). The CDR3 consists of 13 residues. Per germline, CDR1 SEHNR and CDR2 FQNEAQ (reference sequence). Trimming took off 5 bases at V and 7 bases at J, with 15 bases between the two ends. The CDR3 DNA reads as TGTGCCAGCAGCGTTACAGGGTTGGGGGAGCAGTACTTC. Protein product: CASSVTGLGEQYF.

The table lists this clone with a few counts. V is TRBV11-2 and J is TRBJ2-1, with a tentative D call TRBD1 (5 bases). The length of the CDR3 is 13 residues. V was cut by 0 bases and J by 7 bases, with 7 bases left in between. Per the germline V gene, CDR1 is SGHAT and CDR2 is FQNNGV. The CDR3 DNA follows: TGTGCCAGCAGCTTAGACAGGGAAAATGAGCAGTTCTTC. Translated, it gives CASSLDRENEQFF.

The chain has TRBV5-6 and TRBJ2-2; D not resolved. The V gene lost 3 bases and the J gene lost 9 bases, with 9 bases spanning the gap. CDR3 length: 12 amino acids. Germline CDR1 SGHDT, CDR2 YYEEEE. DNA for the CDR3: TGTGCCAGCAGCTCCTATACGTGGGAGCTGTTTTTT. Its protein is CASSSYTWELFF. The full variable domain, rest sourced from reference TRBV5-6 and TRBJ2-2, is DAGVTQSPTHLIKTRGQQVTLRCSPKSGHDTVSWYQQALGQGPQFIFQYYEEEERQRGNFPDRFSGHQFPNYSSELNVNALLLGDSALYLCASSSYTWELFFGEGSRLTVL.